This entry features one TCR beta chain sequence. No antigen is known for it. One base away there is no much larger clone; base qualities are not given. After removal of 6 bases from V and 5 bases from J, the junction retains 9 bases not matched to a gene. Including cysteine and phenylalanine, the CDR3 has 15 amino acids. Only the CDR3 part of the read is kept: 45 bases, read in frame from the first base. CDR1 and CDR2, per the germline V gene, are MNHEY and SVGAGI. Patients with melanoma were used as donors. The sample comes from a study of CD4+ T cells in melanoma (dated by TCRdb to the early 2020s). Background for the entire study: The study examined neoantigen-specific CD4+ T cells in human melanoma. What the work shows at the level of the full study, not this receptor alone: According to the report, neoantigen-specific CD4+ T cells in melanoma displayed diverse differentiation states. The report described a correlation between neoantigen-specific CD4+ T cells and the function of CD8+ T cells, macrophages and B cells.

The method was the immunoSEQ multiplex PCR assay. As stored in TCRdb, this immuneACCESS dataset retains in-frame rearrangements with V and J assigned. A fraction of the clones does not appear; measured against another copy, unresolved V genes explain less than half of the discrepancy, and the remainder lacks a known reason. The table for this sample lists roughly 21,000 clones; around four fifths of them were counted only once. About 9.6% of the sample goes to the ten largest clones. The rearranged segments are TRBV6-5 and TRBJ1-1, with TRBD1 matching 10 junction bases. The sequence was collected from a human donor with melanoma. The base sequence is TGTGCCAGCAGCAGAAAGAGACAGGGGGCGACTGAAGCTTTCTTT. Its amino acids are CASSRKRQGATEAFF.